This T cell receptor beta chain was found in a study of multiple sclerosis patients with progressive multifocal leukoencephalopathy. V was cut by 5 bases and J by 2 bases, with 17 bases left in between. CDR1 and CDR2 from the germline V gene are SGHNT and YENEEA. The CDR3 consists of 16 residues. The time point: before natalizumab initiation. Sequenced by immunoSEQ multiplex PCR; TCRdb stores in-frame clones only, minus some. The sample has tens of thousands of clones, more than 85% seen once. This chain joins TRBV11-3 and TRBJ2-3, with D perhaps matching TRBD2 (6 bases). The sequence was collected from a man in his thirties or forties with multiple sclerosis. Sequencing was done on a sample of PBMCs. The CDR3 bases are TGTGCCAGCAGCCCATCCTTAGCGGAGCTCACAGATACGCAGTATTTT. Its protein product is CASSPSLAELTDTQYF.